Below, 28 T cell receptor beta chains from the same sample are listed, as sequenced in a study of early T cells in non-severe SARS-CoV-2 infection. TCRdb reprocessed the 5' RACE reads via MiXCR and lists one record per CDR3 protein. This table holds about 49,000 distinct CDR3 sequences, approximately 10% found once. Sample: whole blood. Source of these receptors: an adult who was a healthcare worker with PCR-confirmed SARS-CoV-2 infection or an uninfected control (not recorded which).

The CDR3 region is CSAKPARDRSEETQYF. The CDR3 bases are TGCAGTGCTAAACCGGCCCGGGACAGATCGGAAGAGACCCAGTACTTC. The chain combines TRBV20-1 with TRBJ2-5; 7 nucleotides agree with TRBD1. Germline loops: CDR1 DFQATT, CDR2 SNEGSKA (reference sequence). This CDR3 has 16 residues. V gave up 4 bases and J gave up 3 bases; unmatched junction bases: 14.

Ten or more counts support this clonotype. The rearrangement joins TRBV9 to TRBJ2-7, with D hard to call. The CDR3 runs 13 residues. In germline, CDR1 is SGDLS, CDR2 YYNGEE. Deletions cut 0 bases from V and 6 bases from J, with 10 bases between. CDR3 sequence: CASSVVPVGEQYF. The CDR3 DNA reads as TGTGCCAGCAGCGTAGTGCCCGTCGGCGAGCAGTACTTC.

V and J are TRBV11-1 and TRBJ2-7; D gene uncertain. Germline V gives CDR1 SGHAT, CDR2 FQDESV (reference sequence). V was cut by 5 bases and J by 6 bases, with 8 bases left in between. The CDR3 runs to 11 residues. CDR3 nucleotides: TGTGCCAGCAGCGTGACTTCCGAGCAGTACTTC. This sequence encodes CASSVTSEQYF.

This clonotype appeared many times. The chain joins TRBV2 to TRBJ2-1; D call uncertain. V lost 3 bases, J lost 4 bases, and 7 bases lay in between. Looked up from germline, CDR1 is SNHLY and CDR2 is FYNNEI. CDR3 length: 13 amino acids. CDR3 nucleotide sequence: TGTGCCAGCAGTGAGTACAGTTACAATGAGCAGTTCTTC. Its protein is CASSEYSYNEQFF.

The CDR3 is CASWGGTGTYNEQFF. The CDR3 DNA sequence: TGTGCCAGCTGGGGAGGGACAGGGACCTACAATGAGCAGTTCTTC. This chain connects TRBV28 to TRBJ2-1; TRBD1 matches 9 bases. Germline V gene sequence: CDR1 MDHEN, CDR2 SYDVKM. The junction had 7 bases not matched to a gene; V was cut back by 8 bases and J by 2 bases. The CDR3 runs 15 residues.

This clonotype was counted at least ten times. V and J are TRBV11-2 and TRBJ2-1; D is perhaps TRBD1 (5 bases). Germline loops: CDR1 SGHAT, CDR2 FQNNGV. V lost 2 bases to trimming and J lost 2 bases, with 10 bases between them. The CDR3 is 15 amino acids. The CDR3 is CASSLSDRTYNEQFF. As DNA, the CDR3 is TGTGCCAGCAGCTTAAGTGACAGAACCTACAATGAGCAGTTCTTC.

This clonotype was observed a handful of times. The chain is built from TRBV6-5 and TRBJ2-1; 11 nucleotides line up with TRBD2. V lost 6 bases to trimming and J lost 8 bases; unmatched junction nucleotides: 6. CDR3 length: 14 amino acids. Germline CDR1 and CDR2: MNHEY and SVGAGI. DNA of the CDR3: TGTGCCAGCAGCGGGACTAGCGGTGGGCATGAGCAGTTCTTC. This sequence encodes CASSGTSGGHEQFF.

Ten or more counts support this clonotype. This chain joins TRBV20-1 and TRBJ2-2; 8 bases line up with TRBD1. Germline loops: CDR1 DFQATT, CDR2 SNEGSKA (reference sequence). J lost 4 bases, V lost 6 bases, and 7 bases had no gene match. The CDR3 contains 14 residues. CDR3 sequence: CSAGQGAFTGELFF. For the CDR3, the DNA is TGCAGTGCAGGGCAGGGGGCCTTCACCGGGGAGCTGTTTTTT.

This clonotype was counted at least ten times. The rearrangement links TRBV6-2 or TRBV6-3 to TRBJ2-5; D remains ambiguous. CDR3 size: 11 residues. V was shortened by 7 bases and J by 2 bases, with 5 bases between the two germline ends. Germline V lookup: CDR1 MNHEY, CDR2 SVGEGT. CDR3 sequence reads: CASTNQETQYF. The CDR3 coding sequence is TGTGCCAGCACCAATCAAGAGACCCAGTACTTC.

The chain links TRBV5-4 to TRBJ2-7, with 8 bases aligning to TRBD1. Looked up from germline, CDR1 is SGHNT and CDR2 is YYREEE (reference sequence). V shed 4 bases and J 9 bases; nucleotides not matched to a gene: 18. The CDR3 totals 16 residues. The CDR3 DNA reads as TGTGCCAGCAGCACCCGACAGGGGAGGTCGACTGCCGGGCAGTACTTC. Translation gives CASSTRQGRSTAGQYF.

Many counts were recorded for this clonotype. The rearrangement uses TRBV7-3 and TRBJ2-3, with D perhaps matching TRBD2 (5 bases). CDR1 and CDR2 from the germline V gene are SGHTA and FQGTGA. V lost 0 bases to trimming and J lost 9 bases, with 16 bases between them. The CDR3 extends over 15 amino acids. Here the CDR3 DNA reads TGTGCCAGCAGCTTAACGGCAGCGGCCTCAGCAACGCAGTATTTT. Protein sequence: CASSLTAAASATQYF.

The gene calls are TRBV18 and TRBJ1-2; 8 bases line up with TRBD1. CDR1 is KGHSH, CDR2 LQKENI, per germline. The length of the CDR3 is 17 residues. V lost 5 bases, J lost 3 bases, and 14 bases stayed unmatched. DNA for the CDR3: TGTGCCAGCTCATCGATTTTACAGGGGGGTAGAGACTATGGCTACACCTTC. As protein: CASSSILQGGRDYGYTF.

This clonotype was found a few times. V usage is TRBV20-1 and J usage is TRBJ1-1; 8 bases align to TRBD1. The CDR3 runs 13 residues. CDR1 DFQATT and CDR2 SNEGSKA come from the germline V gene (reference sequence). Trimming removed 5 bases from V and 0 bases from J; junction bases left unmatched: 2. The CDR3 DNA sequence: TGCAGTGCTGGACAGGGTATGAACACTGAAGCTTTCTTT. Its translation: CSAGQGMNTEAFF.

The chain links TRBV18 to TRBJ2-7; D ambiguous. The CDR3 covers 12 residues. Looked up from germline, CDR1 is KGHSH and CDR2 is LQKENI. V gave up 3 bases and J gave up 0 bases, with 3 bases separating them. The CDR3 sequence: CASSPSSYEQYF. The DNA of the CDR3 is TGTGCCAGCTCACCTAGCTCCTACGAGCAGTACTTC.

This clonotype was seen more than once but under ten times. The chain joins TRBV11-2 to TRBJ2-2, with D uncertain. V was trimmed by 10 bases and J by 6 bases, leaving 9 bases between them. Germline V lookup: CDR1 SGHAT, CDR2 FQNNGV. This CDR3 contains 11 residues. CDR3 in amino acids: CATSQAGELFF. The CDR3 DNA reads as TGTGCCACTAGTCAAGCCGGGGAGCTGTTTTTT.

The sample holds a few counts of this clonotype. V usage is TRBV18 and J usage is TRBJ1-5; 7 positions match TRBD1. Losses at the gene ends were 0 bases for V and 0 bases for J; bases not matched to a gene: 2. CDR1 is KGHSH and CDR2 is LQKENI in the germline V gene. CDR3 length: 16 residues. This chain's CDR3 is CASSPPGQFSNQPQHF. For the CDR3, the DNA is TGTGCCAGCTCACCACCGGGACAGTTTAGCAATCAGCCCCAGCATTTT.

V is TRBV4-2 and J is TRBJ2-3; weak D call: TRBD2 (5 bases). There are 16 residues in the CDR3. The V gene's germline CDR1 is LGHNA and CDR2 YNFKEQ. Between the trimmed V and J ends, which lost 1 base and 0 bases, there was a span of 11 bases. The CDR3 sequence is CASSQGTQTSTDTQYF. DNA for the CDR3: TGTGCCAGCAGCCAAGGGACTCAAACTAGCACAGATACGCAGTATTTT.

V usage is TRBV6-2 or TRBV6-3 and J usage is TRBJ2-7; 10 bases map to TRBD1. From germline, CDR1 is MNHEY and CDR2 SVGEGT. V trimming: 2 bases; J trimming: 2 bases; junction bases outside the gene matches: 3. The CDR3 is made up of 15 amino acids. The CDR3: CASSYGTGAPYEQYF. The CDR3 DNA follows: TGTGCCAGCAGTTACGGGACAGGGGCGCCCTACGAGCAGTACTTC.

V usage is TRBV29-1 and J usage is TRBJ2-4; D call uncertain. The germline V gene encodes CDR1 SQVTM and CDR2 ANQGSEA. The V and J ends lost 3 bases and 0 bases respectively, with 6 bases between them. CDR3 length equals 13 residues. The chain's CDR3 is CSVDSEAKNIQYF. As DNA, the CDR3 is TGCAGCGTTGACTCCGAAGCCAAAAACATTCAGTACTTC.

This clonotype was observed a few times. In DNA form, the CDR3 reads TGTGCCAGCAGCCGAACCTTCCGGGACACCAAGTACCAAGAGACCCAGTACTTC. Amino acids: CASSRTFRDTKYQETQYF. V is TRBV12-3 or TRBV12-4 and J is TRBJ2-5; TRBD1 might be the D (6 bases). The CDR3 has 18 residues. The V end was cut by 6 bases, the J end by 0 bases, with 23 bases between.

The chain is built from TRBV29-1 and TRBJ1-2; D uncertain. In germline, CDR1 is SQVTM, CDR2 ANQGSEA. This CDR3 is built from 11 residues. The ends were cut back, 3 bases at V and 5 bases at J, with 7 bases in the middle. CDR3 sequence reads: CSVDGIYGYTF. For the CDR3, the DNA is TGCAGCGTTGACGGAATATATGGCTACACCTTC.

The chain is built from TRBV6-5 and TRBJ2-7; D is undetermined. The CDR3 extends over 15 amino acids. The germline V gene encodes CDR1 MNHEY and CDR2 SVGAGI. V was trimmed by 6 bases and J by 0 bases, leaving 15 bases between them. The CDR3 protein is CASSLDKSPSYEQYF. The CDR3, as DNA: TGTGCCAGCAGCCTCGACAAATCACCCTCCTACGAGCAGTACTTC.

This clonotype was observed many times. Here the CDR3 DNA reads TGTGCCAGCAGCTTAGCTGGAAACTCCTACGAGCAGTACTTC. Protein sequence: CASSLAGNSYEQYF. V is TRBV11-3 and J is TRBJ2-7; D is unclear. V was shortened by 1 base and J by 0 bases, with 7 bases between the two germline ends. The CDR3 loop spans 14 amino acids. Germline values: CDR1 SGHNT, CDR2 YENEEA. Full variable domain (missing parts from reference TRBV11-3 and TRBJ2-7): EAGVVQSPRYKIIEKKQPVAFWCNPISGHNTLYWYLQNLGQGPELLIRYENEEAVDDSQLPKDRFSAERLKGVDSTLKIQPAELGDSAVYLCASSLAGNSYEQYFGPGTRLTVT.

This clonotype occurred a few times. V usage is TRBV7-2 and J usage is TRBJ2-5, with D hard to call. The V gene lost 6 bases and the J gene lost 4 bases, with 6 bases spanning the gap. CDR3 length equals 11 residues. Germline V gives CDR1 SGHTA, CDR2 FQGNSA. CDR3 loop: CASSESETQYF. The CDR3 nucleotides read TGTGCCAGCAGTGAGTCAGAGACCCAGTACTTC.

This clonotype was found many times. V is TRBV29-1 and J is TRBJ2-5; the match to TRBD1 covers 7 bases. The V and J ends lost 6 bases and 5 bases, in that order; junction bases with no gene match: 9. Germline V gene data show CDR1 as SQVTM and CDR2 as ANQGSEA. The CDR3 length is 13 residues. The CDR3 region has the DNA TGCAGCGTCTCCAGGACAGGCGGCGAGACCCAGTACTTC. Translated, it gives CSVSRTGGETQYF.

The sample holds many counts of this clonotype. V usage is TRBV27 and J usage is TRBJ2-3; the match to TRBD2 covers 12 bases. CDR1 and CDR2 from the germline V gene are MNHEY and SMNVEV (reference sequence). After removal of 4 bases from V and 6 bases from J, the junction contained 11 bases not matched to a gene. The CDR3 contains 17 residues. This chain's CDR3 is CASSSLAGGALPDTQYF. CDR3 sequence (DNA): TGTGCCAGCAGTTCTCTAGCGGGAGGGGCCCTCCCGGATACGCAGTATTTT.

This clonotype was found many times. V and J are TRBV20-1 and TRBJ1-2; tentatively, D is TRBD1 (5 bases). Per the germline V gene, CDR1 is DFQATT and CDR2 is SNEGSKA (reference sequence). The germline V and J ends were trimmed by 4 bases and 7 bases, with 13 bases remaining between them. CDR3 size: 12 residues. CDR3 sequence (DNA): TGCAGTGCTATGGACATACTAGGTGGCTACACCTTC. Its translation is CSAMDILGGYTF.

V and J are TRBV19 and TRBJ1-5; D is perhaps TRBD1 (6 bases). V lost 1 base and J lost 6, with 7 bases in between. The CDR3 has 13 residues. CDR1 and CDR2 (germline): LNHDA, SQIVND (reference sequence). CDR3: CASSIGTVQPQHF. CDR3 DNA: TGTGCCAGTAGTATAGGGACAGTTCAGCCCCAGCATTTT. The full variable domain, with the rest looked up from reference TRBV19 and TRBJ1-5, is DGGITQSPKYLFRKEGQNVTLSCEQNLNHDAMYWYRQDPGQGLRLIYYSQIVNDFQKGDIAEGYSVSREKKESFPLTVTSAQKNPTAFYLCASSIGTVQPQHFGDGTRLSIL.